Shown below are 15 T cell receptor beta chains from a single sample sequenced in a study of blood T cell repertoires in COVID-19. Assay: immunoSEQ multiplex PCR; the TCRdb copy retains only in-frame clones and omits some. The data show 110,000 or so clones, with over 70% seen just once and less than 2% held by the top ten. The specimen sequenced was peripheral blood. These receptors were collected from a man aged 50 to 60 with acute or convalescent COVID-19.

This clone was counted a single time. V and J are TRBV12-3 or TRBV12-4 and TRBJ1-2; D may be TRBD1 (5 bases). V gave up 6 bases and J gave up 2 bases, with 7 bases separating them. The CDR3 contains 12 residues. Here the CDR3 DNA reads TGTGCCAGCAGAGGGGCGAACTATGGCTACACCTTC. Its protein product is CASRGANYGYTF.

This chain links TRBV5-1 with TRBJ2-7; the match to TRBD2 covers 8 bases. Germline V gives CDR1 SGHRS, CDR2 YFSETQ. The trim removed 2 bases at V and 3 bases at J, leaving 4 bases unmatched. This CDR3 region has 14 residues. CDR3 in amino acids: CASSLAGEGYEQYF. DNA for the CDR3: TGCGCCAGCAGCTTAGCGGGGGAAGGCTACGAGCAGTACTTC.

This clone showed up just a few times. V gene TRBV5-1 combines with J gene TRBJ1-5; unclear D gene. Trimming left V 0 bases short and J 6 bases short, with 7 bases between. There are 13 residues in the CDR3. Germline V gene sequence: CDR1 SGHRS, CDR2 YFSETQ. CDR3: CASSLDLAQPQHF. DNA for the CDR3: TGCGCCAGCAGCTTGGATTTAGCTCAGCCCCAGCATTTT.

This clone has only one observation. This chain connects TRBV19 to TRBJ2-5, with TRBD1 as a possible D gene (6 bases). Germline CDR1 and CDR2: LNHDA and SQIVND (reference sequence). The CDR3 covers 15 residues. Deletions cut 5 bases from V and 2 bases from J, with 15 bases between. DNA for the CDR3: TGTGCCAGTAGTGACGGGTCAGGGGCTCAAGAGACCCAGTACTTC. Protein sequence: CASSDGSGAQETQYF.

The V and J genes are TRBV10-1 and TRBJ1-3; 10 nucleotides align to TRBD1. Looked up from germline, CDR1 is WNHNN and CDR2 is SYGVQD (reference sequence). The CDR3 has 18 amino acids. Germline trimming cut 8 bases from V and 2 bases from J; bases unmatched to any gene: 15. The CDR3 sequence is CASSRTGGDPKTGNTIYF. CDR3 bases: TGCGCCAGCTCTCGGACAGGGGGTGACCCTAAAACTGGAAACACCATATATTTT.

The CDR3 sequence is CASSRAQGSNSPLHF. For the CDR3, the DNA is TGTGCCAGCAGTAGAGCACAGGGTAGCAATTCACCCCTCCACTTT. The rearrangement uses TRBV6-5 and TRBJ1-6, with D possibly matching TRBD1 (6 bases). The CDR3 contains 15 residues. Per germline, CDR1 MNHEY and CDR2 SVGAGI. The germline V and J ends were trimmed by 5 bases and 7 bases, with 15 bases remaining between them.

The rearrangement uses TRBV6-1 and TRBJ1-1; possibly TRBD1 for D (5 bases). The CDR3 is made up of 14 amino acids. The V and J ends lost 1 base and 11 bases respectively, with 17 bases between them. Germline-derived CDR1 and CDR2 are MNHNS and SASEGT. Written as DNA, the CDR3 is TGTGCCAGCAGTGAAGAGAGGACATCCCTTGGGGCTTTCTTT. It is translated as CASSEERTSLGAFF.

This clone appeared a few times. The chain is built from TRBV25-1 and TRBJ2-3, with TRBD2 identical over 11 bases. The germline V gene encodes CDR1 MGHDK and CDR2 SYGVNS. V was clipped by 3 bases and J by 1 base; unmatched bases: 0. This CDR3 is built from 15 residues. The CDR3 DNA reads TGTGCCAGCAGTGAGACTAGCGGGGGCACAGATACGCAGTATTTT. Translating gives CASSETSGGTDTQYF.

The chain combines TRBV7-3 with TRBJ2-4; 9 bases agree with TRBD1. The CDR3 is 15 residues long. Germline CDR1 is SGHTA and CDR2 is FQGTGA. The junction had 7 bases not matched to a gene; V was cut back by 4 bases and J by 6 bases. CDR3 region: CASSSQGAEGNIQYF. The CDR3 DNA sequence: TGTGCCAGCAGCTCACAGGGGGCTGAAGGAAACATTCAGTACTTC. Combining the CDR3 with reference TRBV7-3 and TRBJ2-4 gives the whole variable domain GAGVSQTPSNKVTEKGKYVELRCDPISGHTALYWYRQSLGQGPEFLIYFQGTGAADDSGLPNDRFFAVRPEGSVSTLKIQRTERGDSAVYLCASSSQGAEGNIQYFGAGTRLSVL.

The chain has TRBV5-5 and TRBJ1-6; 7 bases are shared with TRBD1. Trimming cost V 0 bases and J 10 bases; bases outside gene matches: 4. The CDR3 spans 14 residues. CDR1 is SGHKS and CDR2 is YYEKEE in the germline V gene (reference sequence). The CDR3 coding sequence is TGTGCCAGCAGCTTGGGCTCAGGGGGGTCACCCCTCCACTTT. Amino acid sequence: CASSLGSGGSPLHF.

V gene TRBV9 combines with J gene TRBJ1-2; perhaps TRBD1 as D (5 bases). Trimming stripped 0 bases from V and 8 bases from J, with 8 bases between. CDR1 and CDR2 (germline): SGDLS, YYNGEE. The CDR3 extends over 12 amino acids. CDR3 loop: CASSVARQGYTF. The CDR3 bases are TGTGCCAGCAGCGTAGCGAGACAGGGCTACACCTTC.

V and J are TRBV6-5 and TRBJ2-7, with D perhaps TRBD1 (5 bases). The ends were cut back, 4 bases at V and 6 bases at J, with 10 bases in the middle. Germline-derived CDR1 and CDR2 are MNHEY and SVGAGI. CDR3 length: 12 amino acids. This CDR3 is CASSLQVGEQYV. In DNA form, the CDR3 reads TGTGCCAGCAGTTTACAGGTGGGCGAGCAGTACGTC.

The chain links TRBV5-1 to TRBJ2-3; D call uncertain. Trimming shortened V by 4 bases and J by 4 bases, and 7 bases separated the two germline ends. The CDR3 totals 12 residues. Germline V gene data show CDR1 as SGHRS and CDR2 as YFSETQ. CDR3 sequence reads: CASSPPADTQYF. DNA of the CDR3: TGCGCCAGCAGCCCCCCAGCAGATACGCAGTATTTT.

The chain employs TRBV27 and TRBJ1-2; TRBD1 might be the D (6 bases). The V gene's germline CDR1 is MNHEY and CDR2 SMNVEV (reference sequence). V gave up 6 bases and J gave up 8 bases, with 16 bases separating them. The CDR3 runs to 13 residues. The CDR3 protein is CASRNNRAAGYTF. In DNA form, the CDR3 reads TGTGCCAGCAGGAACAACAGGGCGGCCGGCTACACCTTC.

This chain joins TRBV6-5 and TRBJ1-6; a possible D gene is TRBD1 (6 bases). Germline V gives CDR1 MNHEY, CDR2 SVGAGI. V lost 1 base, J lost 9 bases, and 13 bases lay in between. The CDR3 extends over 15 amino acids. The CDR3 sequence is CASSYLQGSSSPLHF. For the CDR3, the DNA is TGTGCCAGCAGTTACTTACAGGGAAGTAGTTCACCCCTCCACTTT.